The clone carrying this TCR beta chain was found a few times. The antigen is undetermined. The source of the sample is a study of blood T cells in healthy people across ages. General study points: Aged donors had fewer naive CD4+ cells and lower diversity than long-lived donors. Roughly linearly, TCR beta diversity per million T cells fell as age increased.

There were healthy Caucasian individuals from Russia, aged about 6 to 100, serving as donors. Trimming stripped 1 base from V and 12 bases from J, with 19 bases between. Germline V CDR1 and CDR2: SGHTA, FQGNSA. This CDR3 is built from 15 residues. A J-beta primer mix and a sample-barcoded 5' primer were used in a second PCR of about 7 to 11 cycles. Each cDNA molecule was tagged by a template-switch adaptor that had 12 random nucleotides. Each CDR3 protein is one row after TCRdb ran MiXCR on the 5' RACE reads. The data contain 1.5 million to 2 million distinct CDR3 sequences, about 30% of them singletons.

The receptor was derived from a woman aged 30 to 39 in good health. This chain joins TRBV7-2 and TRBJ2-1, with D perhaps given as TRBD1 or TRBD2 (5 bases each). The sequenced material came from blood. For the CDR3, the DNA is TGTGCCAGCAGCTTAGATGCCCAGGGATTGGGGGTGCAGTTCTTC. It translates to CASSLDAQGLGVQFF.